This T cell receptor (beta chain) was recovered during a study of blood T cells in healthy people across ages. With a J-beta primer mix and a sample-barcoded 5' primer, a second PCR ran roughly 6 to 11 cycles. Each cDNA molecule, via a template-switch adaptor with 12 random nucleotides, was tagged. Each CDR3 protein is one row after TCRdb ran MiXCR on the 5' RACE reads. The table shows about 830,000 distinct CDR3 sequences, with roughly 60% occurring only once. CDR1 is MNHEY and CDR2 is SMNVEV in the germline V gene (reference sequence). The V end was cut by 5 bases, the J end by 13 bases, with 21 bases between. This CDR3 region has 14 residues. Per sample, at least 5 micrograms of total RNA were extracted. Study-level points and caveats: The lack of PBMC sorting stopped any conclusive naive versus antigen-experienced comparison.

On this clonotype: Its target is not known.

This chain links TRBV27 with TRBJ2-4; D unclear. The TCR comes from a man aged 25-45 years in good health. What was sequenced was blood. The CDR3: CASSRSSSGVAQYF. In DNA form, the CDR3 reads TGTGCCAGCAGTCGAAGTTCATCGGGTGTTGCCCAGTACTTC.